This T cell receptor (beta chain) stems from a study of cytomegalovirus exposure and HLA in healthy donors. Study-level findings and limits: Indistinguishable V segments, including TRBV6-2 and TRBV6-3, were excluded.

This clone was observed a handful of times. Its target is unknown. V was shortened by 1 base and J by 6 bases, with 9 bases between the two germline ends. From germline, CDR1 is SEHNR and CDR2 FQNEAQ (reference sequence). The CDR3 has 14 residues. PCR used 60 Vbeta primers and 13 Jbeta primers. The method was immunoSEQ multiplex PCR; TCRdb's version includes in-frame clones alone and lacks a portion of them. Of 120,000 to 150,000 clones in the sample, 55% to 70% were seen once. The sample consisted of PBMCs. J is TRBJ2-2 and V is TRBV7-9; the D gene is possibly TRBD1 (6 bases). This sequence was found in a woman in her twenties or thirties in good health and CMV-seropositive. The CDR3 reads CASSLDRAAGELFF. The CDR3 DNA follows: TGTGCCAGCAGCTTAGACAGGGCCGCCGGGGAGCTGTTTTTT.